These T cell receptor beta chains were read from a single sample in a study of T cell changes during pregnancy in multiple sclerosis. The assay was immunoSEQ multiplex PCR, and TCRdb's table has in-frame clones only and misses some. The repertoire holds 65,000 to 95,000 clones, about 93% seen once, with 0.8% to 1% in the top ten. The source material was peripheral blood, sampled in the second trimester of pregnancy. These receptor sequences come from a female donor in good health, enrolled as a control in a pregnancy study. The CDR3 runs from the conserved cysteine through the conserved F or W. The order of the fields is clone size, J gene, V gene, D gene, CDR3 protein, CDR3 DNA. A D gene is named only where the DNA matches it firmly. The size of a clone is reported for some rows only, either as once, few or many, or as a class for expanded clones.

- | TRBJ2-1 | TRBV2 | - | CASSDGLDGEQFF | TGTGCCAGCAGTGACGGACTCGATGGTGAGCAGTTCTTC
once | TRBJ1-2 | TRBV5-1 | - | CASSRDESASLYGYTF | TGCGCCAGCAGCCGTGACGAGAGCGCTAGCCTCTATGGCTACACCTTC
- | TRBJ2-5 | TRBV5-1 | TRBD1 | CASSLEGQGAGETQYF | TGCGCCAGCAGCTTGGAGGGACAGGGGGCCGGAGAGACCCAGTACTTC
- | TRBJ2-1 | TRBV27 | TRBD2 | CASSYGLAAYNEQFF | TGTGCCAGCAGTTATGGTCTAGCGGCCTACAATGAGCAGTTCTTC
- | TRBJ2-7 | TRBV6-1 | TRBD2 | CASSVRAGRLGAYEQYF | TGTGCCAGCAGTGTACGAGCGGGACGTCTGGGCGCCTACGAGCAGTACTTC
- | TRBJ2-1 | TRBV7-9 | TRBD1 | CASSSDRGLPYNEQFF | TGTGCCAGCAGTTCGGACAGGGGGTTGCCCTACAATGAGCAGTTCTTC
- | TRBJ1-1 | TRBV28 | - | CASSLPGFDTEAFF | TGTGCCAGCAGTTTACCAGGGTTTGACACTGAAGCTTTCTTT
- | TRBJ2-7 | TRBV18 | TRBD2 | CASSPSRPSGSYEQYF | TGTGCCAGCTCACCCTCTCGACCTAGCGGGAGCTACGAGCAGTACTTC
few | TRBJ2-7 | TRBV7-6 | - | CASSLGLSGEQYF | TGTGCCAGCAGCTTAGGGTTATCCGGGGAGCAGTACTTC
- | TRBJ2-3 | TRBV5-1 | - | CASSLVPKDTQYF | TGCGCCAGCAGCTTGGTGCCTAAGGATACGCAGTATTTT
- | TRBJ2-1 | TRBV7-7 | - | CASSLLRNNEQFF | TGTGCTAGCAGCTTATTGCGGAACAATGAGCAGTTCTTC
- | TRBJ2-3 | TRBV29-1 | - | CSGDTASTDTQYF | TGCAGCGGGGACACCGCTAGCACAGATACGCAGTATTTT
- | TRBJ1-1 | TRBV6-5 | - | CASSEVTMNTEAFF | TGTGCCAGCAGCGAAGTAACAATGAACACTGAAGCTTTCTTT
- | TRBJ2-3 | TRBV7-2 | TRBD2 | CASSFSLTSGLTDTQYF | TGTGCCAGCAGCTTTTCCCTGACTAGCGGCCTCACAGATACGCAGTATTTT
once | TRBJ2-3 | TRBV27 | TRBD2 | CASSLVSGRVADTQYF | TGTGCCAGCAGTTTAGTGAGCGGGAGAGTCGCAGATACGCAGTATTTT
- | TRBJ2-7 | TRBV27 | - | CASSLSQGIAYEQYF | TGTGCCAGCAGTTTATCGCAGGGTATTGCGTACGAGCAGTACTTC
- | TRBJ2-7 | TRBV4-1 | TRBD1 | CASSLTGGSDEQYF | TGCGCCAGCAGCCTGACAGGGGGTAGTGACGAGCAGTACTTC
once | TRBJ1-5 | TRBV19 | TRBD1 | CASSSQGGQPQHF | TGTGCCAGTAGTTCTCAGGGGGGTCAGCCCCAGCATTTT
once | TRBJ2-7 | TRBV2 | - | CASSEFEGLRGSYEQYF | TGTGCCAGCAGTGAATTTGAAGGCTTACGAGGATCCTACGAGCAGTACTTC
- | TRBJ1-5 | TRBV10-3 | - | CAISESAGDQPQHF | TGTGCCATCAGTGAGTCAGCAGGGGATCAGCCCCAGCATTTT
- | TRBJ2-7 | TRBV4-1 | - | CASSPIAEGYEQYF | TGCGCCAGCAGCCCCATAGCGGAGGGCTACGAGCAGTACTTC
- | TRBJ2-3 | TRBV5-4 | TRBD2 | CASSPPAGAGTDTQYF | TGTGCCAGCAGCCCTCCAGCGGGAGCTGGCACAGATACGCAGTATTTT
- | TRBJ2-2 | TRBV19 | - | CASRLDTNTGELFF | TGTGCCAGTAGGTTAGATACGAACACCGGGGAGCTGTTTTTT